This T cell receptor beta chain was found in a study of cytomegalovirus exposure and HLA in healthy donors. Study-wide results and caveats: Associated with cytomegalovirus, according to the listing, were 150 to 200 TCR beta chains. Among the CMV-associated chains, three were confirmed in vitro as specific for CMV antigens.

At collection, donors were nominally healthy, but unrecorded immune exposures were probable. On this clone: The antigen remains unidentified.

The PCR was carried out with 60 Vbeta primers and 13 Jbeta primers. Authors' methods: In a later analysis, 70 million to 80 million unique TCR beta chains included roughly 11 million shared by two or more donors. Repertoires were generated with immunoSEQ multiplex PCR, while TCRdb's copy carries only in-frame clones and drops some. Clone size and V and J calls were adopted from that table, with D and trimming inferred from the DNA. Found here are 150,000 or so clones, approximately 80% of them singletons; the top ten hold around 3.1%. The sequenced sample consisted of PBMCs. This receptor was taken from a male donor in good health and CMV-seronegative.

The CDR3 protein is CASSQGELAYEQYF. The DNA of the CDR3 is TGTGCCAGCAGCCAAGGTGAACTAGCCTACGAGCAGTACTTC. The chain recombines TRBV4-2 with TRBJ2-5, with a possible D match to TRBD2 (5 bases). The end of the DNA fits TRBJ2-7 better, so the J call may be wrong. CDR1 is LGHNA and CDR2 is YNFKEQ in the germline V gene. The CDR3 runs 14 residues.